One T cell receptor (beta chain) is described in this entry. When the RNA was reverse transcribed, random hexamers were used with an input of 0.5 to 1 ug. Each CDR3 protein gets one entry after TCRdb re-called the immunoSEQ multiplex PCR reads with MiXCR. Of approximately 74,000 distinct CDR3 sequences listed, over 85% are singletons. The CDR3 has 12 amino acids. The germline CDR1 and CDR2 sequences are MNHNY and SVGAGI (reference sequence). The ends were cut back, 5 bases at V and 4 bases at J, with 6 bases in the middle. These data come from a study of CD8 T cells in Susac syndrome. Material: CD8+ T cells from PBMCs. This chain connects TRBV6-6 to TRBJ2-1; D unclear. The receptor was isolated from a human donor with Susac syndrome. The CDR3 loop is CASSGGYNEQFF. The DNA for the CDR3 is TGTGCCAGCAGTGGTGGGTACAATGAGCAGTTCTTC.